This TCR beta chain was captured by sequencing in a study of human T cells and chemical hapten exposure. TCRdb called the RACE reads again in MiXCR, with one record for every CDR3 protein. The table records some 52,000 distinct CDR3 sequences, over 9.5% of them present only once. Germline CDR1 reads LNHDA; CDR2 reads SQIVND (reference sequence). With 7 bases clipped from V and 6 bases from J, the junction kept 13 bases outside the gene matches. The CDR3 runs to 18 residues. The time point: patch test 3, about 24 weeks after DPC sensitization. Specified treatment: therapeutic diphenylcyclopropenone sensitization with weekly scalp DPC. This clonotype appeared many times.

This receptor was identified in a woman aged 40 to 50 with alopecia areata. Some clones in this sample may be carry-over from other donors' samples. The material sequenced was whole blood, taken in connection with sensitization to the hapten diphenylcyclopropenone (DPC). This chain connects TRBV19 to TRBJ2-1, with 15 bases that match TRBD2. CDR3 loop: CASTFGLAGGPSINEQFF. The DNA of the CDR3 is TGTGCCAGTACCTTCGGACTAGCGGGGGGGCCAAGTATCAATGAGCAGTTCTTC.